A single sample is the source of the 29 T cell receptor beta chains below, sequenced in a study of shared clonotypes between healthy human individuals. Assay: immunoSEQ multiplex PCR; the TCRdb copy retains only in-frame clones and omits some. Of millions of clones listed, 90% to 95% are singletons. Sequences were obtained from naive CD4+ T cells sorted from blood. Regarding subset: CD45RA+ positively selected. The source of these receptors is a man younger than 35 in good health.

This clone was counted once. The genes are TRBV6-5 and TRBJ1-1, with 11 bases matching TRBD1. The CDR3 runs 15 residues. V was clipped by 6 bases and J by 1 base; unmatched bases: 4. Germline values: CDR1 MNHEY, CDR2 SVGAGI. The CDR3 loop is CASRLDRGRNTEAFF. Here the CDR3 DNA reads TGTGCCAGCAGACTGGACAGGGGGCGGAACACTGAAGCTTTCTTT.

The chain uses TRBV1 and TRBJ1-6; no check of the table's D call, TRBD1, against the DNA was made. TRBV1 is a pseudogene. The CDR3 extends over 16 amino acids. CDR3 DNA: TGCACCAGCAGACCCAGCTACAGGGAAGGGAATTCACCCCTCCACTTT. Its translation: CTSRPSYREGNSPLHF.

The chain is built from TRBV5-6 and TRBJ2-5, with a possible D match to TRBD1 (6 bases). The CDR3 contains 13 residues. The V end lost 0 bases, the J end lost 8 bases, and 11 bases lay between the germline ends. Germline values: CDR1 SGHDT, CDR2 YYEEEE. The CDR3 sequence is CASSLALGGTQYF. The CDR3 DNA is TGTGCCAGCAGCTTGGCCTTAGGGGGTACCCAGTACTTC.

The CDR3 region has the DNA TGCAGCGTTCAGGGAGCTAACTATGGCTACACCTTC. It specifies CSVQGANYGYTF. V is TRBV29-1 and J is TRBJ1-2; D is possibly TRBD1 (5 bases). This CDR3 has 12 residues. V gave up 5 bases and J gave up 0 bases, with 7 bases separating them. The germline CDR1 and CDR2 sequences are SQVTM and ANQGSEA.

J is TRBJ2-7 and V is TRBV18; 10 bases agree with TRBD1. The CDR3 runs to 15 residues. Trimming cost V 5 bases and J 3 bases; bases outside gene matches: 7. Germline CDR1 reads KGHSH; CDR2 reads LQKENI. The CDR3 protein is CASSSGTGDIYEQYF. The CDR3 region has the DNA TGTGCCAGCTCATCCGGGACAGGGGACATCTACGAGCAGTACTTC.

The chain recombines TRBV13 with TRBJ2-3; 13 positions agree with TRBD2. Germline lookup yields CDR1 PRHDT and CDR2 FYEKMQ (reference sequence). CDR3 length: 16 residues. With 3 bases clipped from V and 5 bases from J, the junction kept 5 bases outside the gene matches. This chain's CDR3 is CASSLGLAGFRDTQYF. CDR3 DNA: TGTGCCAGCAGCTTGGGACTAGCGGGATTTAGAGATACGCAGTATTTT. Using reference TRBV13 and TRBJ2-3 for the parts outside the CDR3, the full variable domain is AAGVIQSPRHLIKEKRETATLKCYPIPRHDTVYWYQQGPGQDPQFLISFYEKMQSDKGSIPDRFSAQQFSDYHSELNMSSLELGDSALYFCASSLGLAGFRDTQYFGPGTRLTVL.

The chain uses TRBV6-5 and TRBJ1-2; tentatively, D is TRBD1 (5 bases). The germline V and J ends were trimmed by 0 bases and 4 bases, with 12 bases remaining between them. The CDR3 totals 15 residues. Germline loops: CDR1 MNHEY, CDR2 SVGAGI. This chain's CDR3 is CASSYSGEFSYGYTF. The CDR3 DNA sequence: TGTGCCAGCAGTTACTCAGGGGAATTTAGCTATGGCTACACCTTC.

The chain employs TRBV5-1 and TRBJ1-1; D remains unclear. The CDR3 spans 13 residues. The germline V gene encodes CDR1 SGHRS and CDR2 YFSETQ. Trimming removed 2 bases from V and 1 base from J, with 6 bases in between. CDR3 in DNA: TGCGCCAGCAGCTTTAACTCGAACACTGAAGCTTTCTTT. Residues: CASSFNSNTEAFF.

This rearrangement joins TRBV2 to TRBJ1-4, with 9 bases lining up with TRBD1. The CDR3 has 17 residues. The V and J ends lost 6 bases and 8 bases, in that order; junction bases with no gene match: 16. Germline CDR1 reads SNHLY; CDR2 reads FYNNEI. The CDR3: CASRLFRDRDRVEKLFF. Here the CDR3 DNA reads TGTGCCAGCAGGCTCTTCCGGGACAGGGATCGAGTCGAAAAACTGTTTTTT.

The table lists this clone with a count of one. The genes are TRBV5-1 and TRBJ2-3; perhaps TRBD1 as D (6 bases). Trimming pared 2 bases from V and 3 bases from J, leaving 16 bases between. The V gene's germline CDR1 is SGHRS and CDR2 YFSETQ. The CDR3 runs to 16 residues. CDR3 protein: CASSFNQQGSTDTQYF. The CDR3 DNA reads as TGCGCCAGCAGCTTCAATCAACAGGGATCGACAGATACGCAGTATTTT.

J is TRBJ1-5 and V is TRBV6-6; D is perhaps TRBD1 (5 bases). The germline V and J ends were trimmed by 6 bases and 0 bases, with 12 bases remaining between them. There are 15 residues in the CDR3. Germline values: CDR1 MNHNY, CDR2 SVGAGI (reference sequence). CDR3: CASSGGQFSNQPQHF. DNA for the CDR3: TGTGCCAGCAGCGGTGGACAATTTAGCAATCAGCCCCAGCATTTT.

The chain employs TRBV5-1 and TRBJ2-3; 9 nucleotides agree with TRBD2. V lost 9 bases to trimming and J lost 4 bases; unmatched junction nucleotides: 9. This CDR3 is 14 amino acids long. Per germline, CDR1 SGHRS and CDR2 YFSETQ. The CDR3 spells CATRGGGASDTQYF. In DNA, the CDR3 is TGCGCCACCCGTGGCGGGGGGGCGTCAGATACGCAGTATTTT.

This chain joins TRBV11-2 and TRBJ1-3, with D unresolved. Germline CDR1 reads SGHAT; CDR2 reads FQNNGV. V was pared by 1 base and J by 2 bases, with 12 bases between. The length of the CDR3 is 16 residues. The chain's CDR3 is CASSLAGVRAGNTIYF. In DNA form, the CDR3 reads TGTGCCAGCAGCTTAGCCGGGGTGAGAGCTGGAAACACCATATATTTT.

With respect to this clone: Other DNA sequences in the sample encode the same CDR3. V gene TRBV11-2 combines with J gene TRBJ2-2, with D uncertain. V lost 1 base, J lost 6 bases, and 6 bases lay in between. This CDR3 has 13 amino acids. The germline CDR1 and CDR2 sequences are SGHAT and FQNNGV. The CDR3 nucleotides read TGTGCCAGCAGCTTAGGAGGCGCCGGGGAGCTGTTTTTT. The encoded protein is CASSLGGAGELFF.

This clone was recorded once. This chain joins TRBV6-1 and TRBJ2-7, with D possibly matching TRBD2 (6 bases). V lost 5 bases and J lost 2, with 13 bases in between. Looked up from germline, CDR1 is MNHNS and CDR2 is SASEGT. The CDR3 has 14 residues. The CDR3: CASSTRGPPYEQYF. CDR3 nucleotides: TGTGCCAGCAGTACGCGGGGCCCCCCCTACGAGCAGTACTTC.

The chain is built from TRBV2 and TRBJ2-1; tentatively, D is TRBD2 (6 bases). This CDR3 has 15 residues. Trimming removed 5 bases at V and 0 bases at J, with 11 bases between. Germline V gene lookup returns CDR1 SNHLY and CDR2 FYNNEI. CDR3 bases: TGTGCCAGCAGTCTCCGGGACTTCTCCTACAATGAGCAGTTCTTC. Translated: CASSLRDFSYNEQFF.

The CDR3 coding sequence is TGTGCCTGGGTAACCGAGACTTTGGGGAGGAGTTTTAACAATGAGCAGTTCTTC. This translates into CAWVTETLGRSFNNEQFF. J is TRBJ2-1 and V is TRBV30; D perhaps matches TRBD2 (6 bases). Trimming left V 5 bases short and J 5 bases short, with 28 bases between. In germline, CDR1 is GTSNPN, CDR2 SVGIG (reference sequence). This CDR3 is built from 18 residues. Together with reference TRBV30 and TRBJ2-1, the CDR3 gives the full variable domain: SQTIHQWPATLVQPVGSPLSLECTVEGTSNPNLYWYRQAAGRGLQLLFYSVGIGQISSEVPQNLSASRPQDRQFILSSKKLLLSDSGFYLCAWVTETLGRSFNNEQFFGPGTRLTVL.

The V call is TRBV7-9, the J call TRBJ1-2; 9 bases are a match to TRBD1. Unmatched junction bases numbered 1, after V lost 1 base and J lost 4 bases. This CDR3 contains 14 residues. The germline gives CDR1 SEHNR, CDR2 FQNEAQ (reference sequence). CDR3 sequence (DNA): TGTGCCAGCAGCTTAGGGGACAGGGCCTATGGCTACACCTTC. Amino acids: CASSLGDRAYGYTF.

The chain carries TRBV7-9 and TRBJ1-6, with TRBD1 identical over 9 bases. Germline CDR1 SEHNR, CDR2 FQNEAQ (reference sequence). The CDR3 is 14 amino acids. The junction had 7 bases not matched to a gene; V was cut back by 7 bases and J by 9 bases. The CDR3 DNA reads TGTGCCAGCACCCCGACAGGGGGAGGTTCACCCCTCCACTTT. Translated: CASTPTGGGSPLHF.

This rearrangement joins TRBV15 to TRBJ2-3, with 9 bases aligning to TRBD1. Germline-derived CDR1 and CDR2 are LNHNV and YYDKDF (reference sequence). Unmatched junction bases numbered 6, after V lost 1 base and J lost 4 bases. This CDR3 has 16 residues. This CDR3 is CATSRANRGLADTQYF. The DNA for the CDR3 is TGTGCCACCAGCAGAGCAAACAGGGGGCTGGCAGATACGCAGTATTTT.

Worth noting for this clone: The sample carries other DNA sequences with the same CDR3. The V call is TRBV5-1, the J call TRBJ2-1, with TRBD2 matching 10 bases. The V gene end was trimmed by 4 bases and the J gene end by 4 bases; junction bases not matched to a gene: 5. CDR1 and CDR2 from the germline V gene are SGHRS and YFSETQ. The CDR3 contains 15 residues. The DNA of the CDR3 is TGCGCCAGCAGCGTAAGCGGGGGGGATTACAATGAGCAGTTCTTC. Encoded protein: CASSVSGGDYNEQFF.

This clone was detected many times. In DNA, the CDR3 is TGTGCCTGGAGGCCTCCTTGGGAGATTTTAATAACCGAAGCTTTCTTT. It specifies CAWRPPWEILITEAFF. This chain uses TRBV30 with TRBJ1-1; D not certain. Trimming pared 3 bases from V and 8 bases from J, leaving 25 bases between. There are 16 residues in the CDR3. From germline, CDR1 is GTSNPN and CDR2 SVGIG (reference sequence).

The genes are TRBV7-9 and TRBJ1-4; no reliable D call. V was shortened by 7 bases and J by 4 bases, with 10 bases between the two germline ends. Germline CDR1 is SEHNR and CDR2 is FQNEAQ (reference sequence). The CDR3 has 13 residues. CDR3 loop: CASNNGVNEKLFF. The CDR3 region has the DNA TGTGCCAGCAACAACGGGGTTAATGAAAAACTGTTTTTT.

Concerning this clone itself: In the same sample, other DNA sequences code for this CDR3. The V gene is TRBV11-2, the J gene TRBJ2-1, with D tentatively TRBD2 (5 bases). CDR1 is SGHAT and CDR2 is FQNNGV in the germline V gene. Deletions cut 2 bases from V and 4 bases from J, with 12 bases between. This CDR3 is 15 amino acids long. CDR3 loop: CASSLSSGTYNEQFF. In DNA form, the CDR3 reads TGTGCCAGCAGCTTAAGCTCGGGAACGTACAATGAGCAGTTCTTC.

The chain's CDR3 is CASSSYWAGAQETQYF. The CDR3 bases are TGTGCCAGCAGTTCGTACTGGGCCGGAGCCCAAGAGACCCAGTACTTC. This chain connects TRBV28 to TRBJ2-5; no clear D gene. The CDR3 has 16 residues. Trimming took off 4 bases at V and 1 base at J, with 16 bases between the two ends. Germline assignment: CDR1 MDHEN and CDR2 SYDVKM.

For this clone: Other DNA sequences in the same sample also yield this CDR3. The chain employs TRBV18 and TRBJ1-5; D is unclear. Between the trimmed V and J ends, which lost 3 bases and 3 bases, there was a span of 9 bases. CDR3 length equals 14 residues. Germline V gives CDR1 KGHSH, CDR2 LQKENI. CDR3 DNA: TGTGCCAGCTCACCGCTAGGGTCCAATCAGCCCCAGCATTTT. Encoded protein: CASSPLGSNQPQHF.

The chain uses TRBV7-6 and TRBJ2-7, with D possibly being TRBD1 (7 bases). The CDR3 is 14 residues long. The V end lost 1 base, the J end lost 4 bases, and 11 bases lay between the germline ends. The germline V gene has CDR1 SGHVS and CDR2 FNYEAQ. The CDR3 sequence: CASSLEQGTYEQYF. CDR3 nucleotides: TGTGCCAGCAGCTTAGAACAGGGGACTTACGAGCAGTACTTC.

V and J are TRBV6-1 and TRBJ2-3; a possible D gene is TRBD1 (6 bases). Looked up from germline, CDR1 is MNHNS and CDR2 is SASEGT. Trimming removed 1 base from V and 12 bases from J, with 11 bases in between. The CDR3 spans 12 residues. The CDR3 spells CASSEDDRTQYF. The CDR3 DNA sequence: TGTGCCAGCAGTGAAGATGACAGGACACAGTATTTT.

This chain uses TRBV6-5 with TRBJ2-3, with D maybe TRBD2 (5 bases). The CDR3 runs 15 residues. CDR1 is MNHEY and CDR2 is SVGAGI in the germline V gene. Between the trimmed V and J ends, which lost 4 bases and 5 bases, there was a span of 16 bases. DNA of the CDR3: TGTGCCAGCAGTTGGGGAAAGAGGGATAGAGATACGCAGTATTTT. It specifies CASSWGKRDRDTQYF.